This passage covers 16 T cell receptor beta chains from one sample sequenced in a study of T cell responses to AZD1222 COVID-19 vaccine. Libraries were prepared by immunoSEQ multiplex PCR; TCRdb keeps only in-frame clonotypes and omits some of them. The repertoire holds roughly 40,000 clones, less than 85% seen once, with about 3.6% in the top ten. Sequenced here: peripheral blood, sampled on day 0 of AZD1222 vaccination. These receptors originate from an adult in good health.

The chain employs TRBV6-5 and TRBJ2-3; D perhaps matches TRBD2 (6 bases). Trimming shortened V by 5 bases and J by 6 bases, and 15 bases separated the two germline ends. Germline values: CDR1 MNHEY, CDR2 SVGAGI. The CDR3 consists of 14 residues. The CDR3 region is CASSTHGTHDTQYF. As DNA, the CDR3 is TGTGCCAGCAGTACCCACGGGACTCATGATACGCAGTATTTT.

The chain couples TRBV29-1 to TRBJ2-3; TRBD1 matches at 12 bases. The trim removed 5 bases at V and 6 bases at J, leaving 9 bases unmatched. In germline, CDR1 is SQVTM, CDR2 ANQGSEA. The CDR3 covers 15 residues. Here the CDR3 DNA reads TGCAGCGTTTTTACGGGGACAGGGGGCGTGGATACGCAGTATTTT. It translates to CSVFTGTGGVDTQYF.

This clone was found once. V gene TRBV24-1 combines with J gene TRBJ1-2, with TRBD1 as a possible D gene (6 bases). The CDR3 sequence is 13 residues long. V was pared by 3 bases and J by 8 bases, with 12 bases between. Germline V gene lookup returns CDR1 KGHDR and CDR2 SFDVKD. Written as DNA, the CDR3 is TGTGCCACCAGTGATCGGACAGTAGACGGCTACACCTTC. Amino acid sequence: CATSDRTVDGYTF.

This clone appeared a few times. The chain carries TRBV5-6 and TRBJ2-2; 7 positions match TRBD1. Germline V gene lookup returns CDR1 SGHDT and CDR2 YYEEEE. J lost 3 bases, V lost 1 base, and 3 bases had no gene match. The CDR3 is made up of 15 amino acids. CDR3 sequence reads: CASSLLTGDTGELFF. The DNA for the CDR3 is TGTGCCAGCAGCTTGCTAACAGGGGACACCGGGGAGCTGTTTTTT. The full variable domain, in which reference TRBV5-6 and TRBJ2-2 provide the parts outside the CDR3, is DAGVTQSPTHLIKTRGQQVTLRCSPKSGHDTVSWYQQALGQGPQFIFQYYEEEERQRGNFPDRFSGHQFPNYSSELNVNALLLGDSALYLCASSLLTGDTGELFFGEGSRLTVL.

This clone was detected a few times. The V and J genes are TRBV4-3 and TRBJ2-2; D is possibly TRBD2 (7 bases). This CDR3 is built from 17 residues. Germline-derived CDR1 and CDR2 are LGHNA and YSLEER. V was cut by 0 bases and J by 2 bases, with 13 bases left in between. CDR3 in DNA: TGCGCCAGCAGCCAAGATCCTGCGGGGGCAAACACCGGGGAGCTGTTTTTT. This gives the protein CASSQDPAGANTGELFF.

V usage is TRBV11-2 and J usage is TRBJ2-1; D perhaps matches TRBD2 (6 bases). This CDR3 region has 14 residues. Germline lookup yields CDR1 SGHAT and CDR2 FQNNGV. Deletions cut 1 base from V and 6 bases from J, with 10 bases between. CDR3 region: CASSLVRRGNEQFF. The DNA for the CDR3 is TGTGCCAGCAGCTTAGTCCGGAGGGGCAATGAGCAGTTCTTC.

This clone was counted a single time. The gene calls are TRBV5-6 and TRBJ2-5; a possible D gene is TRBD1 (6 bases). The V and J ends lost 0 bases and 5 bases respectively, with 8 bases between them. The CDR3 sequence is 13 residues long. Per the germline V gene, CDR1 is SGHDT and CDR2 is YYEEEE. The CDR3 region has the DNA TGTGCCAGCAGCTTGGACAGGGATGAGACCCAGTACTTC. It yields the protein CASSLDRDETQYF.

The rearrangement links TRBV27 to TRBJ1-1; D is unresolved. V was trimmed by 5 bases and J by 3 bases, leaving 13 bases between them. Germline values: CDR1 MNHEY, CDR2 SMNVEV (reference sequence). The CDR3 runs to 14 residues. The CDR3, as DNA: TGTGCCAGCAGTCCCTTAAATTGGGACACTGAAGCTTTCTTT. Protein product: CASSPLNWDTEAFF.

The chain uses TRBV28 and TRBJ2-7; D is perhaps TRBD1 (5 bases). The CDR3 totals 14 residues. In germline, CDR1 is MDHEN, CDR2 SYDVKM. V was trimmed by 2 bases and J by 6 bases, leaving 14 bases between them. The CDR3 DNA sequence: TGTGCCAGCAGTTTACAAGGGGTCTCGGCCGAGCAGTACTTC. Protein sequence: CASSLQGVSAEQYF.

The chain uses TRBV14 and TRBJ1-2; D not resolved. CDR3 length equals 12 residues. Trimming removed 3 bases from V and 7 bases from J, with 9 bases in between. Germline V gives CDR1 SGHDN, CDR2 FVKESK. The CDR3 DNA follows: TGTGCCAGCAGCCAGCCCCCTAGTGGCTACACCTTC. Amino acids: CASSQPPSGYTF.

The chain links TRBV2 to TRBJ2-5; 7 bases match TRBD1. Germline V gene lookup returns CDR1 SNHLY and CDR2 FYNNEI. This CDR3 is built from 13 residues. Trimming removed 8 bases from V and 4 bases from J; junction bases left unmatched: 7. CDR3 DNA sequence: TGTGCCAGCGCCTTGACAGGGAGAGAGACCCAGTACTTC. This sequence encodes CASALTGRETQYF.

The gene calls are TRBV2 and TRBJ1-1, with D unclear. V was trimmed by 5 bases and J by 0 bases, leaving 16 bases between them. This CDR3 has 16 amino acids. Germline V gene sequence: CDR1 SNHLY, CDR2 FYNNEI. The CDR3 DNA reads TGTGCCAGCAGTCGAAGCCCCGGGGATTTGAACACTGAAGCTTTCTTT. Translation: CASSRSPGDLNTEAFF.

The V and J genes are TRBV30 and TRBJ1-1; possibly TRBD1 for D (6 bases). Trimming took 3 bases from V and 4 from J, leaving 9 bases between them. This CDR3 has 12 amino acids. CDR1 is GTSNPN and CDR2 is SVGIG in the germline V gene (reference sequence). CDR3 coding DNA: TGTGCCTGGAGCAGGGGCCTCACTGAAGCTTTCTTT. This codes for CAWSRGLTEAFF.

The chain combines TRBV28 with TRBJ2-7; unclear D gene. This CDR3 region has 15 residues. CDR1 is MDHEN, CDR2 SYDVKM, per germline. V was cut by 1 base and J by 0 bases, with 10 bases left in between. The CDR3 loop is CASSLSGSYSYEQYF. In nucleotides, the CDR3 is TGTGCCAGCAGTTTATCTGGAAGCTACTCCTACGAGCAGTACTTC. The full variable domain, its missing parts supplied by reference TRBV28 and TRBJ2-7, is DVKVTQSSRYLVKRTGEKVFLECVQDMDHENMFWYRQDPGLGLRLIYFSYDVKMKEKGDIPEGYSVSREKKERFSLILESASTNQTSMYLCASSLSGSYSYEQYFGPGTRLTVT.

This chain connects TRBV28 to TRBJ1-2; D may be TRBD1 (6 bases). This CDR3 has 16 residues. The ends were cut back, 1 base at V and 4 bases at J, with 16 bases in the middle. Germline V lookup: CDR1 MDHEN, CDR2 SYDVKM. The CDR3 loop reads CASSLSAGAIIYGYTF. The CDR3 nucleotides are TGTGCCAGCAGTTTATCGGCAGGGGCCATCATCTATGGCTACACCTTC.

The J gene is TRBJ1-2, the V gene TRBV18; 8 bases match TRBD1. J was trimmed by 8 bases and V by 3 bases; bases with no gene match: 8. The CDR3 consists of 14 residues. From germline, CDR1 is KGHSH and CDR2 LQKENI. In DNA, the CDR3 is TGTGCCAGCTCACCGTTCCAGGGGGCAGAAGGCTACACCTTC. This gives the protein CASSPFQGAEGYTF.